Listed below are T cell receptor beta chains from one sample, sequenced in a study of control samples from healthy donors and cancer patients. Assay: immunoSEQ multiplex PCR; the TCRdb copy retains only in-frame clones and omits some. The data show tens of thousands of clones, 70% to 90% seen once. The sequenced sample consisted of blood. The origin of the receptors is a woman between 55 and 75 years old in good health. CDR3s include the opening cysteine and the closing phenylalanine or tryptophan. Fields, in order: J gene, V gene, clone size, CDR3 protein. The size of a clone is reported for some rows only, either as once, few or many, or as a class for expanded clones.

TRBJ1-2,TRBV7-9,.,CASSPETGYGYTF
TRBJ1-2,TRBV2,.,CASSGEGPYGYTF
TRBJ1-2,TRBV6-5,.,CASSYSGGSPYGYTF
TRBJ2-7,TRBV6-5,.,CASSYGRQGYEQYF
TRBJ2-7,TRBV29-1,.,CSVEPDNSYEQYF
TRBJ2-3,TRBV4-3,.,CASSQDLGLRTDTQYF
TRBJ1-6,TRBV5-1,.,CASSFGDRGSPLHF
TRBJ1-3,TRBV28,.,CASSLNGMGGSGNTIYF
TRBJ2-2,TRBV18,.,CATRQGEAGELFF
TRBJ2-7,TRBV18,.,CASSQGQGSSYEQYF
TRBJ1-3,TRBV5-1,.,CASSGTDAGNTIYF
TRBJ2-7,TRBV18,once,CASSPGGFSEQYF
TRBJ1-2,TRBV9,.,CASSVEGVYGYTF
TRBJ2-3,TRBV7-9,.,CASSLVAGGTDTQYF
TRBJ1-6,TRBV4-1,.,CATRGGGGDSSSPLHF
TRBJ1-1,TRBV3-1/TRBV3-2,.,CASSPFTGPEAFF
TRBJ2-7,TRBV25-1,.,CASRGQGAGEQYF
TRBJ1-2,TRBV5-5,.,CASSLVATFYGYTF
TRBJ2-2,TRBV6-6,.,CASSYLANTGELFF
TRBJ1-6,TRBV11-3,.,CASSFQGFNSPLHF
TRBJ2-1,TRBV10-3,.,CAISELGYPYNEQFF
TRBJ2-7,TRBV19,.,CASSSAGTGSYEQYF
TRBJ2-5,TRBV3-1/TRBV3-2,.,CASSQIPLGPSQETQYF
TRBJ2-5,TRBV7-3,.,CASSPGTSGAQETQYF
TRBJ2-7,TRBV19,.,CASSYLGYEQYF
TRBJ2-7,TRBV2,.,CASTPRAYEQYF
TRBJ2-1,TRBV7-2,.,CASSFGTSGSLVNEQFF
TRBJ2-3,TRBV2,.,CASSEAAVTDTQYF
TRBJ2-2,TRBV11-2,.,CASSLSGTGGGELFF
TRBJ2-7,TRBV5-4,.,CASSLGAFGPSYEQYF
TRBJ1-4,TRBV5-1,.,CASSLVGAGGEKLFF
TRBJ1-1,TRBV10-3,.,CAIGEGGFNTEAFF
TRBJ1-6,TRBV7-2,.,CASTQQGIGSPLHF
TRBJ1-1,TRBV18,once,CASSPQINTEAFF
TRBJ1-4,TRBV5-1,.,CASSLTPPGQGHEKLFF
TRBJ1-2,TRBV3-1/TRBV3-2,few,CASSHFETGTHGYTF
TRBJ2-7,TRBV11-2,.,CASHRGNYEQYF
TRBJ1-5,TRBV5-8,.,CASSFKDDQPQHF
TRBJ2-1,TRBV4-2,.,CASSPRDGHYNEQFF
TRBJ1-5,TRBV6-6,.,CASGDTGPHNQPQHF
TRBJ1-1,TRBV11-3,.,CASSLEQATEAFF
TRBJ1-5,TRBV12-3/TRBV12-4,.,CASSLGRDQPQHF
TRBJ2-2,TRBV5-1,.,CASSLGGSAQSTGELFF
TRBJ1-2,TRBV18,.,CASSPGQALSYGYTF
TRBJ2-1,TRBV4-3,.,CASSQAGTLYNEQFF
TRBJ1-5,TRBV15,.,CATSGLRERNQPQHF
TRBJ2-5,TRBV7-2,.,CASRSSRETQYF
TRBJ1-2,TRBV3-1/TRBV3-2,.,CASSLAQGRGGYTF
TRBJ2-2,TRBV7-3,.,CASSYRAGTGELFF
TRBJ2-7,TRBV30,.,CAWSVIDGPYEQYF
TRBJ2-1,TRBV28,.,CASRTSTNYNEQFF
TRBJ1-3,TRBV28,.,CASSFTSGVSGNTIYF
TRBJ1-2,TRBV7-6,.,CASSPTYRGRQQAGYTF